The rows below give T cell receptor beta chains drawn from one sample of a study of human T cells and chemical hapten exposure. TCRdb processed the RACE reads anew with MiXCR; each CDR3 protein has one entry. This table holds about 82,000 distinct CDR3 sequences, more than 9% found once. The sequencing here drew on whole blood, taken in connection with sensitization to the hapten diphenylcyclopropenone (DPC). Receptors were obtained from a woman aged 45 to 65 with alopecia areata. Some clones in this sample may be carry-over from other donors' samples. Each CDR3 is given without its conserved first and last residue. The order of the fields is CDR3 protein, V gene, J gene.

ASSGIKLRLDEQY	TRBV28	TRBJ2-7
ASSYLALDTQY	TRBV28	TRBJ2-3
SAGLAGTSEQF	TRBV29-1	TRBJ2-1
ASASQALRIGYT	TRBV6-2/TRBV6-3	TRBJ1-2
ASSPTYQAREQY	TRBV7-2	TRBJ2-7
ASSYDWGTGSQY	TRBV6-5	TRBJ2-5
ASSNPRLAGSSYEQY	TRBV6-6	TRBJ2-7
ASQGHPNTEAF	TRBV12-3/TRBV12-4	TRBJ1-1
ASSLVRGPGYT	TRBV13	TRBJ1-2
ASSLEGTVSYEQY	TRBV7-9	TRBJ2-7
ASSAGGTSIIHEQF	TRBV5-1	TRBJ2-1
ASSLDRADQPQH	TRBV7-8	TRBJ1-5
ASSLPGGADTQY	TRBV5-1	TRBJ2-3